This TCR beta chain was observed in a study of T cell responses to AZD1222 COVID-19 vaccine (dated by TCRdb to the early 2020s). Notes on the research overall: Because spike-specific TCR depth and breadth did not differ between the two schedules, AZD1222 recipients who got a second dose at roughly 4 weeks were pooled with those who got a second dose at roughly 12 weeks. A total of about 240 trial participants underwent TCR sequencing, of whom 200 to 220 received two doses of AZD1222 and approximately 25 received two doses of the MenACWY control vaccine. Trial participants were enrolled by age into 18-55, 56-69 and 70-plus year subgroups, with around 140, 26 and 57 TCR-sequenced participants respectively.

Worth noting for this clone: It has no known antigen specificity. No base quality values were provided; no much bigger clone lies one nucleotide off.

The intended sense of this specimen's time point label: baseline before first vaccination. The vaccinee samples were drawn from two UK trials, COV001 and COV002, one of which was a single-blind randomized controlled phase 2/3 trial testing AZD1222 (ChAdOx1 nCoV-19) in healthy adults. For TCRbeta chain sequencing, PBMC samples were collected from trial participants at day 0 and at day 28 after the second dose. The CDR3 regions of human TCRbeta chains were analyzed by immunosequencing. Regarding the original processing steps: TCRs in the repertoires were matched against a reference library of SARS-CoV-2-specific TCRs that had been generated with the MIRA antigen-specificity platform. Breadth was defined as the fraction of unique TCRs that were SARS-CoV-2-associated. Depth was defined as the fraction of total T cells that were SARS-CoV-2-associated. Using the MIRA data, every spike-specific TCR was mapped to the spike region that the TCR reacted to and assigned to either a CD4 or a CD8 class. Log10-transformed breadth and depth values were compared by one-way ANOVA with Sidak's multiple comparisons tests. TCRdb stores this immuneACCESS table with in-frame sequences only. Part of the clones is absent; in the studies checked, under half of the shortfall reflects unresolved V genes, and no reason is known for the rest. V and J calls and clone size are those listed in that table; D and trimming were worked out from the DNA. This sample lists around 150,000 clones; roughly 80% were detected once. The ten largest clones take up roughly 4.3% of the sample.

The paper's findings and limits, for the study overall: After two AZD1222 doses, both the breadth and the depth of spike-specific TCRs were significantly higher than at day 0 and than in MenACWY recipients. Reportedly, almost half of the unique spike-specific TCRs recognized epitopes lying outside the regions that are mutated in the B.1.351 and B.1.1.7 variants. Participants were mostly white British and included more females than males, and it was suggested by the authors that clonal diversity may have been underestimated. Because no day 14 peak-response samples were available, repertoires were characterized only after the peak T cell response. The whole spike protein was spanned by vaccine-associated CD4 TCRs, and dominant responses were seen in regions 160-218 and 743-854. Conclusions about previously exposed vaccinees are limited because only six or seven AZD1222 recipients were SARS-CoV-2 seropositive at baseline. The 56-69-year group was small, and its depth increase did not reach significance, likely because of low power.

This TCR derives from an adult in good health. The sequenced sample was peripheral blood, obtained on day 0 of AZD1222 vaccination.

The bases read TGTGCCAGCAGACCCGATTCGGCTCAGCCCCAGCATTTT. It translates to CASRPDSAQPQHF. The chain is assembled from TRBV27 and TRBJ1-5, with the D gene not clear enough to name. V is pared back by 6 bases and J by 6 bases, with 12 bases lying between the germline termini. The germline V gene encodes CDR1 MNHEY and CDR2 SMNVEV (reference sequence). Taken from cysteine to phenylalanine, the CDR3 has 13 residues. The CDR3 DNA has 39 bases and is translated from base 1.